Listed below are T cell receptor beta chains from one sample, sequenced in a study of CD8 T cells in ankylosing spondylitis. TCRdb ran MiXCR on the 5' RACE reads and lists one entry per CDR3 protein. The table records 30,000 to 35,000 distinct CDR3 sequences, roughly 33% of them present only once. The sample taken for sequencing was synovial fluid, either unsorted or a sorted T cell fraction (not recorded which). All receptors derive from a male donor with ankylosing spondylitis. Both conserved end residues are part of each CDR3. Each record gives: D gene, V gene, J gene, clone size, CDR3 protein, CDR3 DNA. The D gene is left open where the match is weak. Not all rows give a size; the values are once, few, many and, for expanded clones, a class.

>.|TRBV7-8|TRBJ2-3|many
CASSDRPDMGTQYF
TGTGCCAGCAGCGACCGTCCCGACATGGGTACGCAGTATTTT
>.|TRBV5-4|TRBJ1-1|.
CASSLGGSNTEAFF
TGTGCCAGCAGCTTGGGCGGTTCCAACACTGAAGCTTTCTTT
>.|TRBV19|TRBJ2-1|.
CASSIGGVGEQFF
TGTGCCAGTAGTATCGGGGGCGTTGGTGAGCAGTTCTTC
>TRBD2|TRBV11-1|TRBJ2-2|many
CASSSPRSGTGPSTGELFF
TGTGCCAGTTCTTCACCGAGGAGCGGGACCGGACCGAGCACCGGGGAGCTGTTTTTT
>TRBD1|TRBV13|TRBJ2-7|.
CASSLRGQGAQYEQYF
TGTGCCAGCAGCTTACGAGGACAGGGGGCGCAGTACGAGCAGTACTTC
>.|TRBV30|TRBJ2-1|.
CAWSWGDNEQFF
TGTGCCTGGAGTTGGGGTGACAATGAGCAGTTCTTC
>.|TRBV29-1|TRBJ2-1|.
CSVGRANYNEQFF
TGCAGCGTTGGCAGGGCTAACTACAATGAGCAGTTCTTC
>.|TRBV27|TRBJ2-7|.
CASSLKPGRTYEQYF
TGTGCCAGCAGTCTTAAGCCGGGACGGACCTACGAGCAGTACTTC
>.|TRBV20-1|TRBJ2-7|.
CSARSGASESYEQYF
TGCAGTGCTAGATCGGGTGCTAGCGAATCCTACGAGCAGTACTTC
>TRBD2|TRBV7-9|TRBJ2-7|.
CASSLSIGTSGIEQYF
TGTGCCAGCAGCTTGTCAATCGGGACTAGCGGGATCGAGCAGTACTTC
>.|TRBV24-1|TRBJ1-2|.
CATSDLRSPYGYTF
TGTGCCACCAGTGATTTGAGATCCCCCTATGGCTACACCTTC
>.|TRBV27|TRBJ1-4|.
CASSVVDRNEKLFF
TGTGCCAGCAGTGTGGTGGACAGAAATGAAAAACTGTTTTTT